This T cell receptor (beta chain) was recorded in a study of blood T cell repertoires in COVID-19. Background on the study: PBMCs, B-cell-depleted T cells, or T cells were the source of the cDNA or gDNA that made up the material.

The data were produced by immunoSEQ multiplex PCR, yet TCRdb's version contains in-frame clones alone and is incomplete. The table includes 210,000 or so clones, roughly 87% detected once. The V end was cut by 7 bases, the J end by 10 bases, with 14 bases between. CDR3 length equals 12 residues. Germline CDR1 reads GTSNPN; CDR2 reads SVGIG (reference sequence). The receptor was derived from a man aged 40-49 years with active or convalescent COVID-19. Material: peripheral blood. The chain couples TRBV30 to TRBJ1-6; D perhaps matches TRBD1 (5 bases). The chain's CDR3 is CASDSLASPLHF. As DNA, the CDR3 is TGTGCCTCCGACAGCCTGGCCTCACCCCTCCACTTT. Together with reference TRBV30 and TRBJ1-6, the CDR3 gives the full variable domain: SQTIHQWPATLVQPVGSPLSLECTVEGTSNPNLYWYRQAAGRGLQLLFYSVGIGQISSEVPQNLSASRPQDRQFILSSKKLLLSDSGFYLCASDSLASPLHFGNGTRLTVT.